The clone carrying this T cell receptor (beta chain) has ten or more counts. The CDR3 is 15 residues long. Germline values: CDR1 MDHEN, CDR2 SYDVKM. V lost 7 bases, J lost 0 bases, and 13 bases lay in between. TCRdb reanalysed the RT-PCR reads using MiXCR and keeps one entry per CDR3 protein. The table records around 700,000 distinct CDR3 sequences, 12% to 15% of them present only once. The source of this sequence is a female donor in good health, serving as a healthy control. Sequenced: memory CD4+ T cells from blood. The chain couples TRBV28 to TRBJ2-1; D uncertain. CDR3: CASNPVGSSYNEQFF. CDR3 DNA sequence: TGTGCCAGCAACCCCGTGGGTAGCTCCTACAATGAGCAGTTCTTC.